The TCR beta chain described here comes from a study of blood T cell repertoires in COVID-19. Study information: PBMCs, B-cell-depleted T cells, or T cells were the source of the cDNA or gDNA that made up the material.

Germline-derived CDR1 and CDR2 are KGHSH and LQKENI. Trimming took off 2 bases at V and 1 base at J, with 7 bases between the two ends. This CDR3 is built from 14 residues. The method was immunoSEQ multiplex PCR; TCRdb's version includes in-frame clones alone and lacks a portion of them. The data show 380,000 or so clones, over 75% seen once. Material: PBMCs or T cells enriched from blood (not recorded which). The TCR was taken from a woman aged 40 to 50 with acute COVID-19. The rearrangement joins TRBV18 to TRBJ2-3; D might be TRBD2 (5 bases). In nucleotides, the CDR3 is TGTGCCAGCTCACCAGTCGGGGGCACAGATACGCAGTATTTT. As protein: CASSPVGGTDTQYF.